This TCR beta chain was obtained from a study of blood T cell repertoires in COVID-19. Across the whole study: T cells, B-cell-depleted T cells, or PBMCs provided the cDNA or gDNA that served as material.

Sequenced by immunoSEQ multiplex PCR; TCRdb stores in-frame clones only, minus some. The sample lists under 30,000 clones, 85% to 90% occurring once. The CDR3 is 13 residues long. V dropped 5 bases and J dropped 7; count of bases not matched to a gene: 3. In germline, CDR1 is SGHTA, CDR2 FQGNSA. This chain joins TRBV7-2 and TRBJ2-1; TRBD1 aligns across 9 bases. Material: peripheral blood. The clonotype originates from a human donor in a cohort sampled during active COVID-19. The donor label of this sample is uncertain. The chain's CDR3 is CASSRDRVNEQFF. CDR3 coding DNA: TGTGCCAGCAGCCGGGACAGGGTAAATGAGCAGTTCTTC.